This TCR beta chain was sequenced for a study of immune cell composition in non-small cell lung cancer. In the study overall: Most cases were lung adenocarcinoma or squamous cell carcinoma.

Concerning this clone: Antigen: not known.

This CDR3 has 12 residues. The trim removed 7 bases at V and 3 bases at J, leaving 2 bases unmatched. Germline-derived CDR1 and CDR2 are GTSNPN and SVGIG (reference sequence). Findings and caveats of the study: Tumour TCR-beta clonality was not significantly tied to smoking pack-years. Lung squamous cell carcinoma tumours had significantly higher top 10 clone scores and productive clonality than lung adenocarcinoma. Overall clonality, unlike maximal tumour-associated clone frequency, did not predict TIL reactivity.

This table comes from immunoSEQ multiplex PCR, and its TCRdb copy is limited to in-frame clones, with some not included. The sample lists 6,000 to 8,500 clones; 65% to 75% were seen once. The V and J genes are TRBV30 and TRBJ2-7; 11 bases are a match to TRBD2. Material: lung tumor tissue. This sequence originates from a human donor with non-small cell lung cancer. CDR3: CASGLADYEQYF. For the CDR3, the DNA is TGTGCCTCGGGACTAGCGGACTACGAGCAGTACTTC.